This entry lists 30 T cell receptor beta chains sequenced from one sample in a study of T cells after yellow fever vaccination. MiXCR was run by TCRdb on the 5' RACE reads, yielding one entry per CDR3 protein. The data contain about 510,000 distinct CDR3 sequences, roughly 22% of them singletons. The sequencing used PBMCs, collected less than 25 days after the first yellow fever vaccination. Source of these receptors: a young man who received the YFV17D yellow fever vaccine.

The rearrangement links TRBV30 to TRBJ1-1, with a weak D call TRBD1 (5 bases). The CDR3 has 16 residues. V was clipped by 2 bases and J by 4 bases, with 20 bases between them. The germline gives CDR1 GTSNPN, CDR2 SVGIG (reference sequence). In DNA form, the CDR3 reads TGTGCCTGGAGTAAAATGCAGGGTGGGTTGAGCACTGAAGCTTTCTTT. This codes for CAWSKMQGGLSTEAFF.

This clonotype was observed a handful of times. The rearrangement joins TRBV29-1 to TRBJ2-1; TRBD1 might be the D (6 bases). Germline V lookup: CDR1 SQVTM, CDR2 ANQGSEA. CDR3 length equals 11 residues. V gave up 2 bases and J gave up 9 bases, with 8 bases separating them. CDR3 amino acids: CSVESGVEQFF. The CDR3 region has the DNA TGCAGCGTTGAATCAGGGGTTGAGCAGTTCTTC.

The CDR3 DNA sequence: TGCGCCAGCAGCAGTTCCAGGGTAGAGGTTGAAAAACTGTTTTTT. Protein: CASSSSRVEVEKLFF. V gene TRBV4-1 combines with J gene TRBJ1-4; TRBD1 is a possible D gene (5 bases). The CDR3 is made up of 15 amino acids. Trimming took off 5 bases at V and 7 bases at J, with 17 bases between the two ends. CDR1 MGHRA and CDR2 YSYEKL come from the germline V gene.

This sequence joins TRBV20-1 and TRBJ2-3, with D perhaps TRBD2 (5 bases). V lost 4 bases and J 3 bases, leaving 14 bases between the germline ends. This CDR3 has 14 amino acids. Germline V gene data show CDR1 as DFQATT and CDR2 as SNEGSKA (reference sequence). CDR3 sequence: CSANSAGTTDTQYF. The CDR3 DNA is TGCAGTGCTAATTCGGCGGGTACTACAGATACGCAGTATTTT.

The CDR3 nucleotides read TGTGCCACCAGTGACTACGGACAGGGATACTATGGCTACACCTTC. This gives the protein CATSDYGQGYYGYTF. The J gene is TRBJ1-2, the V gene TRBV24-1; TRBD1 matches at 8 bases. Trimming cost V 4 bases and J 3 bases; bases outside gene matches: 6. Germline V CDR1 and CDR2: KGHDR, SFDVKD. The CDR3 runs 15 residues.

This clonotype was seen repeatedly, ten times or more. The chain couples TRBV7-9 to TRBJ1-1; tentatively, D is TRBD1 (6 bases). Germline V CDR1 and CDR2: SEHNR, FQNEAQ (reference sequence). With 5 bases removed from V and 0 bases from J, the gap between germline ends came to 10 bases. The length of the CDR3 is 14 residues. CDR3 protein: CASSRRQVNTEAFF. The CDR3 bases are TGTGCCAGCAGCCGCCGACAGGTGAACACTGAAGCTTTCTTT.

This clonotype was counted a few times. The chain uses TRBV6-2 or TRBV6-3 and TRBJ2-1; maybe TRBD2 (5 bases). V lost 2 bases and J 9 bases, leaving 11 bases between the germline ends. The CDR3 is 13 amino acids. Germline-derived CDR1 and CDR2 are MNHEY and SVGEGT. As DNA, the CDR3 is TGTGCCAGCAGTTACGCCACTAGATCTGAGCAGTTCTTC. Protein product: CASSYATRSEQFF.

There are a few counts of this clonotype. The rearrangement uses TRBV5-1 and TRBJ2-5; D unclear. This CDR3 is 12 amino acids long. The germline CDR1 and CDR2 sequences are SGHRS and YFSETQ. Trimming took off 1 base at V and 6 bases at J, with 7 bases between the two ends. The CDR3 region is CASSLTSKTQYF. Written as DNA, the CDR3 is TGCGCCAGCAGCTTGACCTCGAAGACCCAGTACTTC.

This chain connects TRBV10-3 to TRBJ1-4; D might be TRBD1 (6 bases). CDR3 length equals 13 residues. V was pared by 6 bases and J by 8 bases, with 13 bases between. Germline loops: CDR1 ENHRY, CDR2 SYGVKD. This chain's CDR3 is CAISLTGVEKLFF. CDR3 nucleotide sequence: TGTGCCATCAGCCTGACAGGCGTCGAAAAACTGTTTTTT.

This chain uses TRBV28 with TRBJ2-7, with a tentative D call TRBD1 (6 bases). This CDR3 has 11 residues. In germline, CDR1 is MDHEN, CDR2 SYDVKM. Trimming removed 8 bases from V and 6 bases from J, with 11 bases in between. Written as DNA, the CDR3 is TGTGCCAGCCTCCAGGGGAGCGAGCAGTACTTC. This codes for CASLQGSEQYF. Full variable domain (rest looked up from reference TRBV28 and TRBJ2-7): DVKVTQSSRYLVKRTGEKVFLECVQDMDHENMFWYRQDPGLGLRLIYFSYDVKMKEKGDIPEGYSVSREKKERFSLILESASTNQTSMYLCASLQGSEQYFGPGTRLTVT.

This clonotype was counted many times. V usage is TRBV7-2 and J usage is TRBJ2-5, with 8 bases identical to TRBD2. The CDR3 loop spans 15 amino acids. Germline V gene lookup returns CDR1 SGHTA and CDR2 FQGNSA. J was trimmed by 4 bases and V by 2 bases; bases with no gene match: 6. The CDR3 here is CASSLSGGRAETQYF. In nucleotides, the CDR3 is TGTGCCAGCAGCTTATCGGGGGGGAGAGCAGAGACCCAGTACTTC.

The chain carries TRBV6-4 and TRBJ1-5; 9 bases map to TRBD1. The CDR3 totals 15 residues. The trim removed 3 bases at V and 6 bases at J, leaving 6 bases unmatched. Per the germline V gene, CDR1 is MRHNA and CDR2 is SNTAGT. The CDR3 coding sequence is TGTGCCAGCAGTGAGACCACAGGGGGCGGTCAGCCCCAGCATTTT. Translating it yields CASSETTGGGQPQHF.

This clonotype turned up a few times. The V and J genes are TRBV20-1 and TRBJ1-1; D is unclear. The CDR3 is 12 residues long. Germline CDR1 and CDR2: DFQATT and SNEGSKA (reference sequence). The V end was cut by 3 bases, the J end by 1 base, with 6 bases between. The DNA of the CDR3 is TGCAGTGCTAGTTGGGCGAACACTGAAGCTTTCTTT. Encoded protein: CSASWANTEAFF.

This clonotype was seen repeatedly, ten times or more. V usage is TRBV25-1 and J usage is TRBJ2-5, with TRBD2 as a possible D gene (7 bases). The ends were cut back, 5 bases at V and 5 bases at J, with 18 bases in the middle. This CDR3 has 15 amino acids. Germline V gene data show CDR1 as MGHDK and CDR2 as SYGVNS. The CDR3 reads CASSPRTRGEETQYF. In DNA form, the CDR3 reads TGTGCCAGCAGTCCACGGACTAGGGGGGAGGAGACCCAGTACTTC.

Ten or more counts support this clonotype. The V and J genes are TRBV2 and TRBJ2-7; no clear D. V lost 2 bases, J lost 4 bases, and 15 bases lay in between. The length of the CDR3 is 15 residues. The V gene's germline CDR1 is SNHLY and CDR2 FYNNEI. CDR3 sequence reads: CASSEIGTPFYEQYF. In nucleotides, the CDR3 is TGTGCCAGCAGTGAAATCGGCACTCCGTTTTACGAGCAGTACTTC.

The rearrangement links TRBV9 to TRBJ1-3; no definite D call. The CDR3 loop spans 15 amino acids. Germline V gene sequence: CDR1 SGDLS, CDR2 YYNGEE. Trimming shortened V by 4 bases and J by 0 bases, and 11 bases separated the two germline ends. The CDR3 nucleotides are TGTGCCAGCAGCACCAGAGGCAGCTCTGGAAACACCATATATTTT. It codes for CASSTRGSSGNTIYF.

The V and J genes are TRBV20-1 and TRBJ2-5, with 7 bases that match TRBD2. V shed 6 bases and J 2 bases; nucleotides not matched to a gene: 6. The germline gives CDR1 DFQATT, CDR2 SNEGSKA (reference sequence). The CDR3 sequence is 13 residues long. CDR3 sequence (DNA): TGCAGTGCGAGACTAGCCCTTCAAGAGACCCAGTACTTC. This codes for CSARLALQETQYF.

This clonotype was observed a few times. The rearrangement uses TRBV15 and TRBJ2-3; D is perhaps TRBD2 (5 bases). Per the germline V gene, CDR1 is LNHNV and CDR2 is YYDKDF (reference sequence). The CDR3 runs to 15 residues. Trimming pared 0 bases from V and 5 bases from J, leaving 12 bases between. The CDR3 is CATSREVDSQDTQYF. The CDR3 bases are TGTGCCACCAGCAGAGAGGTGGACTCCCAAGATACGCAGTATTTT.

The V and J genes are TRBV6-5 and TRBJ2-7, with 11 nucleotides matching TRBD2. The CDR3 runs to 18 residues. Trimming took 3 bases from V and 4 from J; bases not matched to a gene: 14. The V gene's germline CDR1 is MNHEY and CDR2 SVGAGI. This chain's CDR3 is CASSYLTSGSLSLYEQYF. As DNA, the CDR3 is TGTGCCAGCAGTTATTTAACTAGCGGGAGTTTATCCCTTTACGAGCAGTACTTC.

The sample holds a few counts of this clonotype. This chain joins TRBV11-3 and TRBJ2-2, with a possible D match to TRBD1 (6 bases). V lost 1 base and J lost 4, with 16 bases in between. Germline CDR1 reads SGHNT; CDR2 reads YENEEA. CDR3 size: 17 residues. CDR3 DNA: TGTGCCAGCAGCTTAGGGGTTGGGCAGGGGCTCACCGGGGAGCTGTTTTTT. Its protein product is CASSLGVGQGLTGELFF.

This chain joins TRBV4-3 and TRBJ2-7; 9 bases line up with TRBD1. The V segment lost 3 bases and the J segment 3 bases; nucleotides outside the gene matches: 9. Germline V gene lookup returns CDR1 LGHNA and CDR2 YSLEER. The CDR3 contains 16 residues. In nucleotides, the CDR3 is TGCGCCAGCAGCCAGGCCAGGACAGGGGCTATCTACGAGCAGTACGTC. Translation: CASSQARTGAIYEQYV.

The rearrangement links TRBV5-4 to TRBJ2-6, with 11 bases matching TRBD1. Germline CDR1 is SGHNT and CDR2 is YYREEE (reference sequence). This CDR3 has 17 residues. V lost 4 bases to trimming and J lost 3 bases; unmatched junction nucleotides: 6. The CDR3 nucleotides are TGTGCCAGCAGCCTTCGGACAGGGGGCTATGGGGCCAACGTCCTGACTTTC. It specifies CASSLRTGGYGANVLTF.

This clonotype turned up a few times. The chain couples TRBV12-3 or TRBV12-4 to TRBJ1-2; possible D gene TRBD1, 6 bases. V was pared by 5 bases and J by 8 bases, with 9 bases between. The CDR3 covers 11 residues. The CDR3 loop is CASSTGTGYTF. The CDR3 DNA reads TGTGCCAGCAGTACAGGGACCGGCTACACCTTC.

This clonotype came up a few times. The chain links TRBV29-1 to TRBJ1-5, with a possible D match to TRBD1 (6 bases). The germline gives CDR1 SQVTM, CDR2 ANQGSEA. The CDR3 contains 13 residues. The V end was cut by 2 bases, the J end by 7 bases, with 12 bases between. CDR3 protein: CSVEWGLGQPQHF. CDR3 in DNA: TGCAGCGTTGAATGGGGGCTCGGGCAGCCCCAGCATTTT.

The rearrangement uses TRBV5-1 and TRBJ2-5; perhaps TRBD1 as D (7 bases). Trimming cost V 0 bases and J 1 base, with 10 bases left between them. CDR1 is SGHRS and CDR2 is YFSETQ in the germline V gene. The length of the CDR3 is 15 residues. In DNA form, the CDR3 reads TGCGCCAGCAGCTTGGGCGGGACAGCCCAAGAGACCCAGTACTTC. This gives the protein CASSLGGTAQETQYF.

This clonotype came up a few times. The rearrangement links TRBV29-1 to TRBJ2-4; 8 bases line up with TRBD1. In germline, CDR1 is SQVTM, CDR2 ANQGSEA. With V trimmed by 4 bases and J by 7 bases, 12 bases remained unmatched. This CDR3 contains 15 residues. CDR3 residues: CSVAKTGVYGNIQYF. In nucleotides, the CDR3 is TGCAGCGTTGCCAAGACAGGGGTATATGGGAACATTCAGTACTTC.

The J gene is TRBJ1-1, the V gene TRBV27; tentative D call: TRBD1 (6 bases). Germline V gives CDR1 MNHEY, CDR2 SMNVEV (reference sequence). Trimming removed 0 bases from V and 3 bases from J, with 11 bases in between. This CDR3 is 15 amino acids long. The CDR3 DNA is TGTGCCAGCAGTTTATCGGGGGGGGCACACACTGAAGCTTTCTTT. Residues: CASSLSGGAHTEAFF.

CDR3 sequence: CASSFPPSPLHF. The CDR3 nucleotides read TGTGCCAGCAGCTTCCCGCCTTCACCCCTCCACTTT. The rearrangement links TRBV7-2 to TRBJ1-6; no clear D. There are 12 residues in the CDR3. Germline V gives CDR1 SGHTA, CDR2 FQGNSA. V was pared by 3 bases and J by 9 bases, with 6 bases between. The whole variable domain, remainder taken from reference TRBV7-2 and TRBJ1-6, is GAGVSQSPSNKVTEKGKDVELRCDPISGHTALYWYRQSLGQGLEFLIYFQGNSAPDKSGLPSDRFSAERTGGSVSTLTIQRTQQEDSAVYLCASSFPPSPLHFGNGTRLTVT.

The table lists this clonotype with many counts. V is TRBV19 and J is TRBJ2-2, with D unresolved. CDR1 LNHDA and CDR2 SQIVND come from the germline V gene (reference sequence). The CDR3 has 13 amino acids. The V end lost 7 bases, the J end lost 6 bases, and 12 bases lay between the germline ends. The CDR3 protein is CASTVIGSGELFF. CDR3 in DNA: TGTGCCAGTACGGTCATCGGGTCCGGGGAGCTGTTTTTT.

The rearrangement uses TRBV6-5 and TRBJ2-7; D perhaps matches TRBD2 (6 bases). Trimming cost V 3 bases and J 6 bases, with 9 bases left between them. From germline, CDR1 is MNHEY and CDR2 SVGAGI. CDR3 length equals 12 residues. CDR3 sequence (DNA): TGTGCCAGCAGTTATTCCGGGGGCGAGCAGTACTTC. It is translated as CASSYSGGEQYF.